Included here is one T cell receptor (beta chain) sequence, with context. In its sample, this clonotype was seen many times. No cognate antigen has been identified for it. Base qualities are not recorded, but no much larger clone differs from it by a single base. This sample is part of a study of T cell repertoires in cytomegalovirus infection (dated by TCRdb to between 2018 and 2020). With respect to the entire study: Because public TCR beta signatures pointed to carriage of CMV infection together with the matching HLA type, the HLA type of each donor mattered for the analysis. Results and caveats for the whole study, not just this receptor: The ex vivo response was dominated by HLA-C-restricted CMV-specific TCR beta clonotypes, and the single most frequent clonotype in two of eight donors was supplied by these HLA-C-restricted clonotypes. Cumulative frequency of public TCR beta family members discriminated carriers of CMV infection plus the relevant HLA type in this cohort and an independent approximately 340-donor cohort.

Clipping removes 7 bases from V and 3 bases from J, with 6 as the unmatched junction base count. Reading from cysteine to phenylalanine, the CDR3 counts 14 amino acids. Just the 42-base CDR3 DNA is kept, in frame starting at base 1. The run used an Illumina HiSeq 1500. TCRdb took the public reads, trimmed them with fastp at Q25, ran MiXCR for clone calling and kept in-frame beta chains. Every distinct CDR3 protein forms one entry, paired with its most common genes and DNA. The sample data list more than 250,000 distinct CDR3 sequences, and about an eighth of these were observed just once. Together, the top ten hold around 8.7% of the sample.

This sequence was found in a human donor in good health (CMV status not recorded). Some clones in this sample may be carry-over from other donors' samples. The chain is assembled from TRBV12-3 or TRBV12-4 and TRBJ1-1, and 9 bases in between align with TRBD1. The sequencing sample was made of PBMCs. The bases read TGTGCCAGCAAGGGGGACAGGGCCGACACTGAAGCTTTCTTT. The translation is CASKGDRADTEAFF.